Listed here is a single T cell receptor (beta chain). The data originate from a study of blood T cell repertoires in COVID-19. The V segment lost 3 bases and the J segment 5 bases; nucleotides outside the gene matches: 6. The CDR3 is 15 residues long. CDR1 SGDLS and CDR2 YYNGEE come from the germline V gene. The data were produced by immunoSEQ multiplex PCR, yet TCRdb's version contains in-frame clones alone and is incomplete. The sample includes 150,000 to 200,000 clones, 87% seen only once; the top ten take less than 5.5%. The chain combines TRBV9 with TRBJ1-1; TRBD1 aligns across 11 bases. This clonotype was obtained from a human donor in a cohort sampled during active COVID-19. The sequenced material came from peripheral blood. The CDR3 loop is CASSEGQGVRTEAFF. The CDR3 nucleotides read TGTGCCAGCAGCGAGGGACAGGGGGTACGAACTGAAGCTTTCTTT. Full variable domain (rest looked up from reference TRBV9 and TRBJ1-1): DSGVTQTPKHLITATGQRVTLRCSPRSGDLSVYWYQQSLDQGLQFLIQYYNGEERAKGNILERFSAQQFPDLHSELNLSSLELGDSALYFCASSEGQGVRTEAFFGQGTRLTVV.